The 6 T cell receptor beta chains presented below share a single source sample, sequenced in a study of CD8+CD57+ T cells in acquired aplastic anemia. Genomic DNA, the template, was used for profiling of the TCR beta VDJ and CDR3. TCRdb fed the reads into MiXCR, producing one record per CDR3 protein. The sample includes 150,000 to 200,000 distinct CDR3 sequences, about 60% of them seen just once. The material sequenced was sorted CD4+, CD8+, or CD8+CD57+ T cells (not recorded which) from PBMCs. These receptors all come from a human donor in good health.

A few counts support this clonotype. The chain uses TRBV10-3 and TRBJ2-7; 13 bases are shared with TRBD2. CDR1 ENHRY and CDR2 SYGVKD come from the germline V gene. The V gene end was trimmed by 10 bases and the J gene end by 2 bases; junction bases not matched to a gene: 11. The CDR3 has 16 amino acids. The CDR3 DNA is TGTGCCACTCATGGGACTAGCGGGGATAAAACCTACGAGCAGTACTTC. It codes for CATHGTSGDKTYEQYF.

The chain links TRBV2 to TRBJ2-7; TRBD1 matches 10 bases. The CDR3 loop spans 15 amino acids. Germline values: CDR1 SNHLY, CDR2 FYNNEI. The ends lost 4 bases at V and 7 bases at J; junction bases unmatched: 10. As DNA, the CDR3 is TGTGCCAGCAGTGTTGGGGACAGGGGTTTGCAGGAGCAGTACTTC. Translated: CASSVGDRGLQEQYF. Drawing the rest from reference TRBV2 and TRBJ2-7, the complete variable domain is EPEVTQTPSHQVTQMGQEVILRCVPISNHLYFYWYRQILGQKVEFLVSFYNNEISEKSEIFDDQFSVERPDGSNFTLKIRSTKLEDSAMYFCASSVGDRGLQEQYFGPGTRLTVT.

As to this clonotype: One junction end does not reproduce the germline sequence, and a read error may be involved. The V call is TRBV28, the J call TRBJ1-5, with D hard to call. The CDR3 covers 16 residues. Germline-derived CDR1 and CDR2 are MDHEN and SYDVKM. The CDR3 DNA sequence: TGTGCCAGCAGTGACGCTCAACAGTATAGCAATCGGCCCCAGCATTTT. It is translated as CASSDAQQYSNRPQHF.

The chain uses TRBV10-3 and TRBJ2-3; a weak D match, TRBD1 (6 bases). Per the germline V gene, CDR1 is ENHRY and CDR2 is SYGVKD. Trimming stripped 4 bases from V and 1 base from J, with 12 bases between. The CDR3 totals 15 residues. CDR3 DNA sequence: TGTGCCATCAGTGTTGGACAGAGACGCACAGATACGCAGTATTTT. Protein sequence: CAISVGQRRTDTQYF.

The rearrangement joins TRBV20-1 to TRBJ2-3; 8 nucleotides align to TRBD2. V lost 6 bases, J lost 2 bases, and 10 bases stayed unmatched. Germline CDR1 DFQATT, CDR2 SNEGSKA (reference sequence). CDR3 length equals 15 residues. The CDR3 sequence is CSAGREGDDTDTQYF. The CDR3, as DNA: TGCAGTGCCGGGAGGGAAGGTGATGACACAGATACGCAGTATTTT.

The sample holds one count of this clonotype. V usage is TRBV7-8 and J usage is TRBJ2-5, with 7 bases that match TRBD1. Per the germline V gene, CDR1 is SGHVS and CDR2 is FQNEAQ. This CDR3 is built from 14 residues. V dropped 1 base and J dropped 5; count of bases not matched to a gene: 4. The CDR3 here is CASSLDRGEETQYF. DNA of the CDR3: TGTGCCAGCAGCTTAGACAGGGGCGAGGAGACCCAGTACTTC.